A selection of T cell receptor beta chains follows, all from one sample in a study of T cells after posttransplantation cyclophosphamide. Only in-frame clones appear in the TCRdb table, and some are missing; sequencing was by immunoSEQ multiplex PCR. The data show fewer than 35,000 clones, none appearing only once, with over 4% held by the ten largest. Sequenced: PBMCs. Source of these receptors: a woman in her twenties or thirties in good health and a related stem cell transplant donor. The CDR3 runs from the conserved cysteine through the conserved F or W. The D gene is left open where the match is weak. A row's size may be missing; if present it is once, few, many or a size class.

>TRBV27|many|TRBJ1-1|12|NA
CASTDLNTEAFF
TGTGCCAGCACCGACTTGAACACTGAAGCTTTCTTT
>TRBV9|many|TRBJ1-1|14|NA
CASSVFGGDTEAFF
TGTGCCAGCAGCGTCTTTGGGGGGGACACTGAAGCTTTCTTT
>TRBV19|many|TRBJ1-4|14|TRBD1
CASTRDRGNEKLFF
TGTGCCAGTACTAGGGACAGGGGAAATGAAAAACTGTTTTTT
>TRBV5-1|NA|TRBJ2-5|14|TRBD2
CASSFGGGQETQYF
TGCGCCAGCAGCTTTGGGGGGGGGCAAGAGACCCAGTACTTC
>TRBV4-3|many|TRBJ1-1|15|NA
CASSRANRNSAEAFF
TGCGCCAGCAGCCGAGCAAACAGGAACTCTGCTGAAGCTTTCTTT
>TRBV5-6|NA|TRBJ2-7|15|TRBD1
CASSLGRQGTYEQYF
TGTGCCAGCAGCTTGGGACGACAGGGGACCTACGAGCAGTACTTC
>TRBV19|many|TRBJ2-7|13|TRBD1
CASSPQGVHEQYF
TGTGCCAGTAGTCCACAGGGGGTCCACGAGCAGTACTTC
>TRBV4-2|many|TRBJ1-4|17|TRBD1
CASSQSDRGPGNEKLFF
TGTGCCAGCAGCCAGAGCGACAGGGGCCCTGGTAATGAAAAACTGTTTTTT
>TRBV19|many|TRBJ2-1|14|TRBD2
CASSIGLEGNEQFF
TGTGCCAGTAGTATTGGACTAGAGGGCAATGAGCAGTTCTTC
>TRBV9|NA|TRBJ1-2|15|NA
CASSVGGEGNYGYTF
TGTGCCAGCAGCGTAGGGGGGGAGGGGAACTATGGCTACACCTTC
>TRBV6-5|many|TRBJ1-1|14|TRBD1
CASRQTGANTEAFF
TGTGCCAGCAGGCAGACAGGGGCAAACACTGAAGCTTTCTTT
>TRBV28|many|TRBJ1-2|11|NA
CASSFLYGYTF
TGTGCCAGCAGTTTTCTCTATGGCTACACCTTC
>TRBV5-1|few|TRBJ2-3|16|TRBD2
CASSQLAGGRTDTQYF
TGCGCCAGCAGCCAACTAGCGGGGGGCCGCACAGATACGCAGTATTTT
>TRBV5-6|many|TRBJ2-7|13|NA
CASSLISSHEQYF
TGTGCCAGCAGCTTGATCTCGAGCCACGAGCAGTACTTC
>TRBV7-2|few|TRBJ2-2|15|TRBD1
CASSPGQVNTGELFF
TGTGCCAGCAGCCCGGGACAGGTGAACACCGGGGAGCTGTTTTTT
>TRBV28|many|TRBJ2-7|15|TRBD2
CASSPASASGYEQYF
TGTGCCAGCAGTCCGGCGTCGGCTAGCGGCTACGAGCAGTACTTC
>TRBV18|NA|TRBJ1-2|17|TRBD1
CASSPYTAGQGGYGYTF
TGTGCCAGCTCACCCTACACCGCAGGACAGGGGGGATATGGCTACACCTTC
>TRBV7-9|many|TRBJ1-5|17|NA
CASSLFGRGGGNQPQHF
TGTGCCAGCAGCTTATTCGGCAGGGGAGGAGGCAATCAGCCCCAGCATTTT
>TRBV7-9|many|TRBJ1-2|15|NA
CASSLVPRGNYGYTF
TGTGCCAGCAGCTTAGTTCCGCGCGGAAACTATGGCTACACCTTC
>TRBV6-2/TRBV6-3|NA|TRBJ2-3|14|TRBD2
CASSRMTSGGTQYF
TGTGCCAGCAGTCGCATGACTAGCGGGGGCACGCAGTATTTT
>TRBV5-3|many|TRBJ2-7|15|NA
CARSLLGEQGYEQYF
TGTGCCAGAAGCTTGTTAGGGGAACAGGGCTACGAGCAGTACTTC
>TRBV12-3/TRBV12-4|many|TRBJ2-7|12|NA
CASSFLSYEQYF
TGTGCCAGCAGTTTTCTCTCCTACGAGCAGTACTTC
>TRBV28|many|TRBJ1-5|13|NA
CASSVVVNQPQHF
TGTGCCAGCAGTGTCGTCGTCAATCAGCCCCAGCATTTT
>TRBV19|many|TRBJ2-7|14|TRBD1
CASSEGQGAGEQYF
TGTGCCAGTAGTGAGGGACAGGGGGCCGGCGAGCAGTACTTC
>TRBV18|many|TRBJ1-2|15|TRBD1
CASSGTGGARYGYTF
TGTGCCAGCTCCGGGACAGGGGGCGCTCGGTATGGCTACACCTTC
>TRBV5-1|NA|TRBJ2-7|18|TRBD1
CASSLELFRDRDGDEQYF
TGCGCCAGCAGCTTGGAATTGTTCCGGGACAGGGATGGAGACGAGCAGTACTTC
>TRBV29-1|many|TRBJ2-1|15|NA
CSVVSSGFSYNEQFF
TGCAGCGTTGTTTCGAGCGGATTCTCCTACAATGAGCAGTTCTTC
>TRBV28|many|TRBJ1-1|14|TRBD1
CASSLGQQNTEAFF
TGTGCCAGCAGTCTGGGACAGCAGAACACTGAAGCTTTCTTT
>TRBV12-3/TRBV12-4|many|TRBJ2-1|15|TRBD2
CASSPNSGGANEQFF
TGTGCCAGCAGTCCAAATAGCGGGGGGGCCAATGAGCAGTTCTTC
>TRBV12-3/TRBV12-4|many|TRBJ2-7|11|NA
CASSSSYEQYF
TGTGCCAGCAGTTCTTCCTACGAGCAGTACTTC
>TRBV6-4|many|TRBJ2-1|16|TRBD2
CASSAQGGASGNEQFF
TGTGCCAGCAGTGCCCAGGGCGGGGCTAGCGGGAATGAGCAGTTCTTC
>TRBV28|many|TRBJ2-3|13|NA
CASSLITRDTQYF
TGTGCCAGCAGCCTCATAACCCGGGATACGCAGTATTTT
>TRBV6-1|few|TRBJ2-3|16|NA
CASSEFGTYPTDTQYF
TGTGCCAGCAGTGAATTCGGGACTTATCCCACAGATACGCAGTATTTT
>TRBV7-9|many|TRBJ2-1|16|TRBD1
CASSKTGDPFYNEQFF
TGTGCCAGCAGCAAAACAGGGGACCCCTTCTACAATGAGCAGTTCTTC
>TRBV7-2|many|TRBJ1-1|11|TRBD1
CASSSDRVPYF
TGTGCCAGCAGCTCCGACAGGGTCCCTTACTTT
>TRBV6-4|few|TRBJ2-2|16|TRBD1
CASSEKQGGVGGELFF
TGTGCCAGCAGTGAAAAACAGGGGGGCGTCGGCGGGGAGCTGTTTTTT
>TRBV7-3|NA|TRBJ1-6|22|NA
CASSFGAEMGQKTPSYNSPLHF
TGTGCCAGCAGCTTTGGCGCGGAAATGGGACAAAAAACTCCCTCCTATAATTCACCCCTCCACTTT
>TRBV7-9|many|TRBJ1-2|13|TRBD1
CASSQDRGYGYTF
TGTGCCAGCAGCCAGGACAGGGGCTATGGCTACACCTTC
>TRBV5-1|few|TRBJ2-2|15|TRBD1
CASSGQGGNTGELFF
TGCGCCAGCAGCGGACAGGGAGGGAACACCGGGGAGCTGTTTTTT
>TRBV28|few|TRBJ1-4|15|NA
CASSSGAQGSEKLFF
TGTGCCAGCAGCTCAGGTGCACAGGGAAGCGAAAAACTGTTTTTT
>TRBV4-3|NA|TRBJ2-5|18|TRBD2
CASSRSLAGASPQETQYF
TGCGCCAGCAGCCGATCGTTAGCGGGGGCCTCCCCCCAAGAGACCCAGTACTTC
>TRBV19|many|TRBJ2-5|15|NA
CASSIPFQMVETQYF
TGTGCCAGTAGTATCCCCTTCCAGATGGTTGAGACCCAGTACTTC
>TRBV19|many|TRBJ2-5|13|NA
CASTRGDAETQYF
TGTGCCAGTACCAGAGGGGATGCAGAGACCCAGTACTTC
>TRBV12-3/TRBV12-4|few|TRBJ1-5|13|NA
CASSLKGNQPQHF
TGTGCCAGCAGTTTGAAGGGCAATCAGCCCCAGCATTTT
>TRBV19|many|TRBJ2-6|18|NA
CASSMRGQQVSGANVLTF
TGTGCCAGTAGTATGCGAGGACAGCAAGTCTCTGGGGCCAACGTCCTGACTTTC
>TRBV28|few|TRBJ2-1|15|NA
CASSYGGTGYNEQFF
TGTGCCAGCAGTTACGGGGGAACTGGCTACAATGAGCAGTTCTTC
>TRBV7-9|many|TRBJ1-4|16|NA
CASSLAETVGNEKLFF
TGTGCCAGCAGCTTAGCGGAAACAGTCGGAAATGAAAAACTGTTTTTT
>TRBV19|many|TRBJ2-7|14|NA
CASSGGLDLAEQYF
TGTGCCAGTAGCGGAGGGCTCGACCTAGCCGAGCAGTACTTC
>TRBV6-4|many|TRBJ2-3|15|TRBD1
CASSETGGSTDTQYF
TGTGCCAGCAGTGAGACAGGGGGCAGCACAGATACGCAGTATTTT
>TRBV5-1|many|TRBJ1-2|14|TRBD1
CASSSTQGIYGYTF
TGCGCCAGCAGCTCGACACAGGGGATCTATGGCTACACCTTC
>TRBV30|NA|TRBJ1-5|13|NA
CAWSRQLDQPQHF
TGTGCCTGGAGTAGACAGCTCGATCAGCCCCAGCATTTT
>TRBV5-1|many|TRBJ1-6|20|NA
CASSLWPYRTDLIRRSPLHF
TGCGCCAGCAGCTTGTGGCCATACCGGACTGATTTAATTCGAAGGTCACCCCTCCACTTT
>TRBV18|many|TRBJ2-7|15|TRBD1
CASSLGTGGSYEQYF
TGTGCCAGCTCACTCGGGACAGGGGGCTCCTACGAGCAGTACTTC
>TRBV30|many|TRBJ1-2|13|NA
CASTGQSNYGYTF
TGTGCATCGACGGGACAATCTAACTATGGCTACACCTTC
>TRBV7-2|many|TRBJ1-1|15|TRBD1
CASSLGDRANTEAFF
TGTGCCAGCAGCTTAGGGGACAGGGCGAACACTGAAGCTTTCTTT
>TRBV27|many|TRBJ2-2|13|NA
CASSGGYTGELFF
TGTGCCAGCAGTGGGGGGTACACCGGGGAGCTGTTTTTT
>TRBV4-1|many|TRBJ2-7|15|NA
CASSQDWRGPYEQYF
TGCGCCAGCAGCCAAGATTGGCGGGGCCCCTACGAGCAGTACTTC
>TRBV4-3|many|TRBJ2-3|16|TRBD1
CASSQDRVRGPVTQYF
TGCGCCAGCAGCCAAGATCGCGTCAGGGGGCCGGTTACGCAGTATTTT
>TRBV4-3|many|TRBJ1-6|14|TRBD1
CASSNRGSDSPLHF
TGCGCCAGCAGCAACAGGGGCTCCGATTCACCCCTCCACTTT